This passage covers 10 T cell receptor beta chains from one sample sequenced in a study of control samples from healthy donors and cancer patients (dated by TCRdb to 2020 to 2021). Library generation was performed with the immunoSEQ multiplex PCR assay. TCRdb obtained this table from immuneACCESS and retained in-frame rearrangements with V and J assigned. These tables miss some clones; where compared with another copy, unresolved V genes account for less than half of the shortfall, and the remainder is unexplained. Within this sample are 100,000 to 150,000 clones, with roughly 90% of them counted one time only. About 2.7% of the sample rests with the top ten. Sequencing was carried out using blood. Receptor source: a man aged 35-49 years in good health.

The chain employs TRBV7-3 and TRBJ2-5; 11 nucleotides match TRBD2. The CDR3 extends over 16 amino acids. J gave up 1 base and V 5 bases, and 6 bases lay outside the gene matches. Germline CDR1 SGHTA, CDR2 FQGTGA. The CDR3 is CASSQQGLAGQETQYF. In nucleotides, the CDR3 is TGTGCCAGCAGCCAACAAGGACTAGCGGGCCAAGAGACCCAGTACTTC.

The chain uses TRBV5-4 and TRBJ2-7, with D uncertain. This CDR3 spans 11 amino acids. Germline assignment: CDR1 SGHNT and CDR2 YYREEE (reference sequence). Trimming removed 0 bases from V and 4 bases from J, with 2 bases in between. The CDR3 reads CASSLGYEQYF. Written as DNA, the CDR3 is TGTGCCAGCAGCTTGGGGTACGAGCAGTACTTC.

The rearrangement links TRBV18 to TRBJ2-7; D uncertain. Trimming removed 4 bases from V and 4 bases from J, with 14 bases in between. Germline CDR1 is KGHSH and CDR2 is LQKENI. CDR3 length: 14 residues. The CDR3 loop reads CASSHRRDEYEQYF. The CDR3 nucleotides are TGTGCCAGCTCACATCGGAGAGACGAATACGAGCAGTACTTC. Together with reference TRBV18 and TRBJ2-7, the CDR3 gives the full variable domain: NAGVMQNPRHLVRRRGQEARLRCSPMKGHSHVYWYRQLPEEGLKFMVYLQKENIIDESGMPKERFSAEFPKEGPSILRIQQVVRGDSAAYFCASSHRRDEYEQYFGPGTRLTVT.

CDR3 amino acids: CASSPVTSGETQYF. CDR3 DNA sequence: TGTGCCAGCTCTCCCGTAACGTCTGGGGAGACCCAGTACTTC. The chain carries TRBV18 and TRBJ2-5, with D uncertain. Trimming removed 6 bases from V and 5 bases from J, with 16 bases in between. Germline V CDR1 and CDR2: KGHSH, LQKENI. The length of the CDR3 is 14 residues.

The chain carries TRBV3-1 (or the pseudogene TRBV3-2) and TRBJ2-5; 11 bases map to TRBD2. V dropped 4 bases and J dropped 0; count of bases not matched to a gene: 4. Germline CDR1 is LGHDT and CDR2 is YNNKEL (reference sequence). CDR3 size: 16 residues. DNA for the CDR3: TGTGCCAGCAGCCGACGGACTAGCGGGTACCAAGAGACCCAGTACTTC. This codes for CASSRRTSGYQETQYF.

This chain joins TRBV12-3 or TRBV12-4 and TRBJ2-3; 7 bases align to TRBD1. The CDR3 totals 12 residues. After removal of 8 bases from V and 4 bases from J, the junction contained 3 bases not matched to a gene. The CDR3 loop reads CASGDRADTQYF. CDR3 in DNA: TGTGCCAGCGGGGACAGAGCAGATACGCAGTATTTT.

CDR3 region: CASSLSTGMSSYEQYF. DNA of the CDR3: TGTGCCAGCAGCTTATCGACAGGGATGAGCTCCTACGAGCAGTACTTC. The chain recombines TRBV7-9 with TRBJ2-7; 7 bases fit TRBD1. Germline lookup yields CDR1 SEHNR and CDR2 FQNEAQ (reference sequence). The CDR3 is made up of 16 amino acids. J gave up 0 bases and V 2 bases, and 7 bases lay outside the gene matches.

This chain connects TRBV2 to TRBJ1-6; 12 bases line up with TRBD1. After removal of 4 bases from V and 9 bases from J, the junction contained 4 bases not matched to a gene. CDR1 is SNHLY and CDR2 is FYNNEI in the germline V gene. This CDR3 is 15 amino acids long. The CDR3 spells CASSVGTGGVSPLHF. The CDR3 DNA follows: TGTGCCAGCAGTGTAGGGACAGGGGGCGTTTCACCCCTCCACTTT. The full variable domain, with the rest looked up from reference TRBV2 and TRBJ1-6, is EPEVTQTPSHQVTQMGQEVILRCVPISNHLYFYWYRQILGQKVEFLVSFYNNEISEKSEIFDDQFSVERPDGSNFTLKIRSTKLEDSAMYFCASSVGTGGVSPLHFGNGTRLTVT.

V is TRBV14 and J is TRBJ2-3, with D possibly TRBD2 on 5 matching bases. This CDR3 region has 16 residues. CDR1 and CDR2 (germline): SGHDN, FVKESK. V lost 4 bases, J lost 4 bases, and 18 bases lay in between. CDR3 sequence (DNA): TGTGCCAGCAGCCCTACGGGGTTTCGGTTCGCAGATACGCAGTATTTT. It is translated as CASSPTGFRFADTQYF. The full variable domain, completed using reference TRBV14 and TRBJ2-3, is EAGVTQFPSHSVIEKGQTVTLRCDPISGHDNLYWYRRVMGKEIKFLLHFVKESKQDESGMPNNRFLAERTGGTYSTLKVQPAELEDSGVYFCASSPTGFRFADTQYFGPGTRLTVL.

The table lists this clone with a count of one. The chain is built from TRBV5-1 and TRBJ1-1; 8 bases align to TRBD1. The CDR3 contains 13 residues. J was trimmed by 11 bases and V by 4 bases; bases with no gene match: 10. CDR1 SGHRS and CDR2 YFSETQ come from the germline V gene. The CDR3, as DNA: TGCGCCAGCAGCCTCCAGGCAGGGGGCATGGCTTTCTTT. Its protein product is CASSLQAGGMAFF.